Below are 26 T cell receptor beta chains sequenced from a single sample in a study of siplizumab effects on memory and regulatory T cells. Assay: immunoSEQ multiplex PCR; the TCRdb copy retains only in-frame clones and omits some. The sample yields about 9,600 clones, under 60% seen once. Cells from the mixed lymphocyte reaction were cocultured for 6 to 7 days at 37°C. Their antigens remain unidentified. The sequenced sample was CFSE-low (dividing) CD4+ T cells sorted from an allogeneic mixed lymphocyte reaction. These receptors were obtained from a human donor in good health; the cells came from an allogeneic mixed lymphocyte reaction.

The chain uses TRBV19 and TRBJ2-1; tentatively, D is TRBD2 (7 bases). V was clipped by 8 bases and J by 9 bases, with 20 bases between them. Germline CDR1 is LNHDA and CDR2 is SQIVND (reference sequence). The CDR3 sequence is 14 residues long. This chain's CDR3 is CASRVSGGWSEQFF. CDR3 in DNA: TGTGCCAGTCGGGTTTCGGGGGGCTGGAGTGAGCAGTTCTTC.

This chain connects TRBV28 to TRBJ1-1; no definite D call. Germline loops: CDR1 MDHEN, CDR2 SYDVKM. V was clipped by 4 bases and J by 2 bases, with 11 bases between them. CDR3 length equals 14 residues. The CDR3 sequence is CASSSLRTNTEAFF. In nucleotides, the CDR3 is TGTGCCAGCAGTTCCCTACGGACCAACACTGAAGCTTTCTTT.

The V gene is TRBV2, the J gene TRBJ1-5, with 8 bases that match TRBD1. CDR3 length equals 16 residues. The V gene's germline CDR1 is SNHLY and CDR2 FYNNEI. V lost 2 bases to trimming and J lost 7 bases; unmatched junction nucleotides: 10. CDR3 amino acids: CASSERAGTGRQPQHF. CDR3 sequence (DNA): TGTGCCAGCAGTGAACGGGCCGGGACAGGTCGCCAGCCCCAGCATTTT.

In this sample, this clone is medium-sized. The chain couples TRBV28 to TRBJ2-3, with 10 positions matching TRBD2. CDR3 length: 16 amino acids. CDR1 MDHEN and CDR2 SYDVKM come from the germline V gene. The V and J ends lost 5 bases and 4 bases, in that order; junction bases with no gene match: 9. CDR3 DNA sequence: TGTGCCAGCAGTGGGTGGAGCGGGAGGGCTCCAGATACGCAGTATTTT. Its translation: CASSGWSGRAPDTQYF.

This sequence joins TRBV2 and TRBJ2-6; 8 nucleotides agree with TRBD1. J was trimmed by 1 base and V by 2 bases; bases with no gene match: 7. The CDR3 length is 18 residues. Germline V gives CDR1 SNHLY, CDR2 FYNNEI. CDR3 nucleotide sequence: TGTGCCAGCAGTGAATTAGAGACAGGGGTGTCTGGGGCCAACGTCCTGACTTTC. Its translation: CASSELETGVSGANVLTF.

CDR3 loop: CATSPEGTGSDPWTQYF. CDR3 DNA sequence: TGTGCCACCAGCCCAGAAGGGACAGGGAGTGACCCCTGGACCCAGTACTTC. The chain carries TRBV15 and TRBJ2-5, with 9 bases aligning to TRBD1. Germline V gene data show CDR1 as LNHNV and CDR2 as YYDKDF (reference sequence). J gave up 7 bases and V 5 bases, and 17 bases lay outside the gene matches. The CDR3 sequence is 17 residues long.

For this clone: This sample also contains other DNA sequences that code for the same CDR3. The chain carries TRBV5-1 and TRBJ2-7; no reliable D call. V dropped 5 bases and J dropped 0 bases, with 6 bases sitting between them. Germline V gene sequence: CDR1 SGHRS, CDR2 YFSETQ. The CDR3 contains 12 residues. Here the CDR3 DNA reads TGCGCCAGCAGTTTGAGCTCCTACGAGCAGTACTTC. Protein: CASSLSSYEQYF.

The rearrangement joins TRBV21-1 to TRBJ1-5; the D call of TRBD1 is as the table states it, not checked on the DNA. TRBV21-1 is a documented pseudogene. CDR3 size: 16 residues. DNA for the CDR3: TGTGCCAGCAGCCAATCACAGGGGGCGAGAGGCCAGCCCCAGCATTTT. It specifies CASSQSQGARGQPQHF.

This clone was seen a handful of times. The gene calls are TRBV9 and TRBJ2-3; D is perhaps TRBD2 (6 bases). The CDR3 is 13 residues long. Germline lookup yields CDR1 SGDLS and CDR2 YYNGEE. The V gene lost 3 bases and the J gene lost 8 bases, with 13 bases spanning the gap. Here the CDR3 reads CASSAARRGTQYF. CDR3 sequence (DNA): TGTGCCAGCAGCGCCGCCCGGCGGGGTACGCAGTATTTT.

This chain joins TRBV10-2 and TRBJ2-7; 8 bases line up with TRBD2. Trimming took 2 bases from V and 3 from J; bases not matched to a gene: 6. Germline loops: CDR1 WSHSY, CDR2 SAAADI. This CDR3 region has 15 residues. Here the CDR3 DNA reads TGCGCCAGCAGTGAGCTAAGGACTAGCTACTACGAGCAGTACTTC. This encodes CASSELRTSYYEQYF.

The rearrangement uses TRBV9 and TRBJ1-3; tentatively, D is TRBD1 (6 bases). This CDR3 contains 13 residues. The germline V gene encodes CDR1 SGDLS and CDR2 YYNGEE. V shed 3 bases and J shed 3 bases, with 7 bases lying between them. The CDR3 spells CASSAGHGNTIYF. The CDR3 DNA sequence: TGTGCCAGCAGCGCGGGACATGGAAACACCATATATTTT.

The chain employs TRBV28 and TRBJ2-1, with a weak D call TRBD2 (5 bases). Per the germline V gene, CDR1 is MDHEN and CDR2 is SYDVKM. This CDR3 is built from 12 residues. The V and J ends lost 2 bases and 12 bases respectively, with 11 bases between them. In DNA form, the CDR3 reads TGTGCCAGCAGTTTAGCCACTAGTGGGCAGTTCTTC. Translated, it gives CASSLATSGQFF.

This chain joins TRBV7-3 and TRBJ2-5; D is unclear. Trimming stripped 3 bases from V and 5 bases from J, with 10 bases between. The CDR3 contains 13 residues. CDR1 is SGHTA and CDR2 is FQGTGA in the germline V gene. CDR3 DNA sequence: TGTGCCAGCAGCTTCAAACACGGGGAGACCCAGTACTTC. The encoded protein is CASSFKHGETQYF.

The J gene is TRBJ2-5, the V gene TRBV7-3, with 7 bases lining up with TRBD2. This CDR3 comprises 14 residues. Trimming cost V 5 bases and J 4 bases; bases outside gene matches: 7. Germline lookup yields CDR1 SGHTA and CDR2 FQGTGA. As DNA, the CDR3 is TGTGCCAGCAGCCGCGGCGGGAGAGGAGAGACCCAGTACTTC. Protein sequence: CASSRGGRGETQYF.

The chain uses TRBV30 and TRBJ1-6; no definite D call. CDR3 size: 13 residues. V was clipped by 3 bases and J by 10 bases, with 13 bases between them. Germline V gene data show CDR1 as GTSNPN and CDR2 as SVGIG (reference sequence). The CDR3 spells CAWREKFPSPLHF. The CDR3 DNA reads as TGTGCCTGGAGAGAGAAGTTTCCCTCACCCCTCCACTTT.

About this clone: The identical CDR3 is also encoded by other nucleotide sequences in the sample. The V call is TRBV5-1, the J call TRBJ2-5, with 8 bases identical to TRBD2. The CDR3 contains 15 residues. Germline-derived CDR1 and CDR2 are SGHRS and YFSETQ. V shed 2 bases, J shed 5 bases, and the junction held 8 bases outside the gene matches. CDR3 DNA: TGCGCCAGCAGCTTTGGGCGGGGCGGGAGGGAGACCCAGTACTTC. This encodes CASSFGRGGRETQYF.

The rearrangement links TRBV15 to TRBJ1-3; TRBD1 agrees at 7 bases. Germline V gene lookup returns CDR1 LNHNV and CDR2 YYDKDF (reference sequence). Trimming took 3 bases from V and 3 from J; bases not matched to a gene: 5. The CDR3 is 15 residues long. The CDR3 sequence: CATSRTGSVGNTIYF. For the CDR3, the DNA is TGTGCCACCAGCAGGACAGGGTCAGTTGGAAACACCATATATTTT.

This clone has a single count. V is TRBV7-9 and J is TRBJ2-3, with D maybe TRBD1 (6 bases). V dropped 5 bases and J dropped 3 bases, with 12 bases sitting between them. The germline gives CDR1 SEHNR, CDR2 FQNEAQ (reference sequence). The CDR3 totals 14 residues. CDR3 in amino acids: CASSPTGSTDTQYF. The CDR3 DNA reads TGTGCCAGCAGCCCCACAGGGTCGACAGATACGCAGTATTTT.

This clone ranks as medium-sized. The chain's CDR3 is CASSLSNTGELFF. As DNA, the CDR3 is TGTGCCAGCAGCTTATCGAACACCGGGGAGCTGTTTTTT. The V and J genes are TRBV7-3 and TRBJ2-2; no definite D call. The V gene lost 2 bases and the J gene lost 0 bases, with 1 base spanning the gap. Germline V gene lookup returns CDR1 SGHTA and CDR2 FQGTGA. The CDR3 runs to 13 residues.

The chain employs TRBV2 and TRBJ1-5; D unclear. The length of the CDR3 is 17 residues. V was pared by 3 bases and J by 2 bases, with 17 bases between. The V gene's germline CDR1 is SNHLY and CDR2 FYNNEI. The CDR3 sequence: CASSETWPRRGNQPQHF. In nucleotides, the CDR3 is TGTGCCAGCAGTGAGACTTGGCCCCGGAGGGGCAATCAGCCCCAGCATTTT.

The chain is built from TRBV28 and TRBJ2-3; TRBD1 matches at 11 bases. The CDR3 consists of 16 residues. Looked up from germline, CDR1 is MDHEN and CDR2 is SYDVKM. Trimming removed 6 bases from V and 7 bases from J; junction bases left unmatched: 12. CDR3 in amino acids: CASRSTGTGGLNTQYF. The CDR3 nucleotides are TGTGCCAGCAGATCTACCGGGACAGGGGGACTTAATACGCAGTATTTT.

This clone is deemed medium-sized. The J gene is TRBJ1-1, the V gene TRBV10-3; 9 bases agree with TRBD1. J was trimmed by 4 bases and V by 6 bases; bases with no gene match: 0. This CDR3 comprises 12 residues. CDR1 ENHRY and CDR2 SYGVKD come from the germline V gene. This CDR3 is CAIRTGGTEAFF. The CDR3 region has the DNA TGTGCCATCAGGACAGGGGGCACTGAAGCTTTCTTT.

This clone has more than one count but fewer than ten. The rearrangement links TRBV11-1 to TRBJ2-7, with unresolved D. The CDR3 is 11 residues long. Trimming shortened V by 2 bases and J by 7 bases, and 6 bases separated the two germline ends. CDR1 and CDR2 from the germline V gene are SGHAT and FQDESV (reference sequence). CDR3 in amino acids: CASSLRGEQYF. The CDR3 coding sequence is TGTGCCAGCAGCTTACGCGGAGAGCAGTACTTC.

The chain uses TRBV27 and TRBJ2-3; TRBD2 might be the D (5 bases). The germline V gene has CDR1 MNHEY and CDR2 SMNVEV (reference sequence). The CDR3 has 16 residues. The V end was cut by 0 bases, the J end by 10 bases, with 20 bases between. Here the CDR3 DNA reads TGTGCCAGCAGTTTATCCGCCCATTACCAGACTACGTCGCAGTATTTT. As protein: CASSLSAHYQTTSQYF.

This clone is medium-sized within its sample. The chain carries TRBV7-9 and TRBJ1-4; D is unresolved. The CDR3 contains 14 residues. Germline V lookup: CDR1 SEHNR, CDR2 FQNEAQ (reference sequence). The germline V and J ends were trimmed by 5 bases and 8 bases, with 15 bases remaining between them. The CDR3 loop is CASSRSSFGEKLFF. CDR3 nucleotides: TGTGCCAGCAGCCGTTCCTCTTTTGGGGAAAAACTGTTTTTT.

The rearrangement links TRBV28 to TRBJ1-5; 7 nucleotides match TRBD1. V gave up 5 bases and J gave up 4 bases; unmatched junction bases: 2. The CDR3 has 13 residues. The V gene's germline CDR1 is MDHEN and CDR2 SYDVKM. The CDR3: CASSKQGNQPQHF. In DNA form, the CDR3 reads TGTGCCAGCAGTAAACAGGGGAATCAGCCCCAGCATTTT.